The present TCR beta chain was sequenced within a study of shared clonotypes between healthy human individuals. Original processing notes: Filtering differed since immunoSEQ provided only junctions, with no quality scores. Only in-frame clones appear in the TCRdb table, and some are missing; sequencing was by immunoSEQ multiplex PCR. Clone size and the V and J calls come from that table; the DNA yielded D and trimming. The sample lists 110,000 or so clones, under 70% occurring once. CDR3 length equals 14 residues. Germline V CDR1 and CDR2: SGHTA, FQGNSA. V trimming: 5 bases; J trimming: 8 bases; junction bases outside the gene matches: 6. The donors were adults (healthy and HIV-negative) with no recent acute infections or vaccinations. Study results and limitations: Estimated richness was generally greater in naive than memory subsets. Unshared clonotypes carried lower generation probabilities than those common to all four donors.

About this clone itself: Its antigen remains unknown. The sample holds other DNA sequences that translate to the same CDR3.

The sequenced material came from memory CD8+ T cells sorted from blood. Subset specified: CD45RO+ cells pooled with CCR7-negative TemRA cells. The chain employs TRBV7-2 and TRBJ1-4; 9 nucleotides align to TRBD1. The source is a woman aged 25 to 45 in good health. CDR3 bases: TGTGCCAGCAGCCGAGGACAGGGGAACGAAAAACTGTTTTTT. Amino acid sequence: CASSRGQGNEKLFF.